This T cell receptor (beta chain) was sequenced for a study of blood T cell repertoires in COVID-19. Some clones are missing from TCRdb's copy, which holds only in-frame ones; the method was immunoSEQ multiplex PCR. In the table there are nearly 300,000 clones, 85% to 90% of which are singletons. Germline V lookup: CDR1 KGHSH, CDR2 LQKENI. Trimming cost V 6 bases and J 8 bases, with 8 bases left between them. The length of the CDR3 is 12 residues. The TCR sequence derives from a woman in her forties or fifties who had been exposed to COVID-19. Source material: PBMCs or T cells enriched from blood (not recorded which). This chain connects TRBV18 to TRBJ2-6, with D tentatively TRBD2 (5 bases). The DNA for the CDR3 is TGTGCCAGCTCTGGACTGACCAACGTCCTGACTTTC. This codes for CASSGLTNVLTF. Variable domain in full (rest from reference TRBV18 and TRBJ2-6): NAGVMQNPRHLVRRRGQEARLRCSPMKGHSHVYWYRQLPEEGLKFMVYLQKENIIDESGMPKERFSAEFPKEGPSILRIQQVVRGDSAAYFCASSGLTNVLTFGAGSRLTVL.